The rows below give T cell receptor beta chains drawn from one sample of a study of T cell changes during pregnancy in multiple sclerosis. Assay used: immunoSEQ multiplex PCR; TCRdb lists only in-frame clones, some missing. This repertoire shows fewer than 150,000 clones, 90% to 98% found once; its top ten account for around 0.46%. The sample here was peripheral blood, taken after pregnancy. Receptor source: a female donor with multiple sclerosis, enrolled in a pregnancy study. The CDR3 runs from the conserved cysteine through the conserved F or W. Fields, in order: D gene, clone size, V gene, CDR3 length, J gene, CDR3 protein, CDR3 DNA. A D gene is named only where the DNA matches it firmly. Not every row has a clone size; where given, it reads once, few, many or a size class.

d_gene: -
abundance: -
v_gene: TRBV15
len: 13
j_gene: TRBJ2-7
CDR3aa: CATSRELGLEQYF
CDR3nt: TGTGCCACCAGCAGAGAACTAGGGCTCGAGCAGTACTTC

d_gene: -
abundance: once
v_gene: TRBV15
len: 17
j_gene: TRBJ2-5
CDR3aa: CATSRPYPETVQETQYF
CDR3nt: TGTGCCACCAGCCGTCCCTACCCCGAGACAGTTCAAGAGACCCAGTACTTC

d_gene: -
abundance: -
v_gene: TRBV11-3
len: 14
j_gene: TRBJ2-7
CDR3aa: CASSLELGVGEQYF
CDR3nt: TGTGCCAGCAGCTTAGAGCTAGGGGTTGGCGAGCAGTACTTC

d_gene: TRBD1
abundance: once
v_gene: TRBV18
len: 14
j_gene: TRBJ1-1
CDR3aa: CASSVREGATEAFF
CDR3nt: TGTGCCAGCTCAGTCCGGGAGGGGGCCACTGAAGCTTTCTTT

d_gene: -
abundance: -
v_gene: TRBV4-3
len: 13
j_gene: TRBJ1-1
CDR3aa: CASSLGGNTEAFF
CDR3nt: TGCGCCAGCAGCCTCGGAGGCAACACTGAAGCTTTCTTT

d_gene: -
abundance: once
v_gene: TRBV5-1
len: 18
j_gene: TRBJ1-2
CDR3aa: CASSISGTEGGGDYGYTF
CDR3nt: TGCGCCAGCAGCATCTCCGGGACCGAAGGCGGGGGGGACTATGGCTACACCTTC

d_gene: TRBD1
abundance: -
v_gene: TRBV23-1
len: 14
j_gene: TRBJ2-4
CDR3aa: CASSQGSQGNIQYF
CDR3nt: TGCGCCAGCAGTCAAGGGTCACAGGGGAACATTCAGTACTTC

d_gene: -
abundance: once
v_gene: TRBV2
len: 9
j_gene: TRBJ1-2
CDR3aa: CASSEFFTF
CDR3nt: TGTGCCAGCAGTGAATTCTTCACCTTC

d_gene: TRBD2
abundance: -
v_gene: TRBV4-3
len: 18
j_gene: TRBJ2-7
CDR3aa: CASSQDLLAGGSGDEQYF
CDR3nt: TGCGCCAGCAGCCAAGATCTACTAGCGGGAGGTTCGGGAGACGAGCAGTACTTC

d_gene: -
abundance: -
v_gene: TRBV19
len: 14
j_gene: TRBJ1-1
CDR3aa: CASSIGGGVTEAFF
CDR3nt: TGTGCCAGTAGTATAGGGGGAGGGGTTACTGAAGCTTTCTTT

d_gene: -
abundance: -
v_gene: TRBV9
len: 16
j_gene: TRBJ2-7
CDR3aa: CASSVGSAGLGYEQYF
CDR3nt: TGTGCCAGCAGCGTAGGGTCGGCAGGCCTTGGCTACGAGCAGTACTTC

d_gene: -
abundance: -
v_gene: TRBV27
len: 15
j_gene: TRBJ2-5
CDR3aa: CASSLGQGLSETQYF
CDR3nt: TGTGCCAGCAGTTTAGGCCAGGGATTATCAGAGACCCAGTACTTC

d_gene: TRBD2
abundance: once
v_gene: TRBV27
len: 16
j_gene: TRBJ2-1
CDR3aa: CASSLSAGADYNEQFF
CDR3nt: TGTGCCAGCAGTTTATCGGCGGGAGCGGATTACAATGAGCAGTTCTTC

d_gene: TRBD1
abundance: -
v_gene: TRBV11-2
len: 13
j_gene: TRBJ2-5
CDR3aa: CASSRQGRETQYF
CDR3nt: TGTGCCAGCAGCCGACAGGGGAGGGAGACCCAGTACTTC

d_gene: TRBD1
abundance: -
v_gene: TRBV29-1
len: 20
j_gene: TRBJ1-2
CDR3aa: CSVEDRPPGTGGGHRYGYTF
CDR3nt: TGCAGCGTTGAAGATCGCCCCCCGGGGACAGGGGGCGGACATCGCTATGGCTACACCTTC

d_gene: TRBD1
abundance: -
v_gene: TRBV2
len: 12
j_gene: TRBJ1-2
CDR3aa: CATGQGAQGYTF
CDR3nt: TGTGCCACCGGACAGGGGGCGCAGGGCTACACCTTC

d_gene: TRBD1
abundance: -
v_gene: TRBV5-1
len: 14
j_gene: TRBJ2-1
CDR3aa: CASSSGTGGDEQFF
CDR3nt: TGCGCCAGCAGTTCCGGGACAGGGGGTGATGAGCAGTTCTTC

d_gene: TRBD1
abundance: -
v_gene: TRBV11-3
len: 16
j_gene: TRBJ2-5
CDR3aa: CASSLGTGVVQETQYF
CDR3nt: TGTGCCAGCAGCTTAGGGACAGGGGTTGTCCAAGAGACCCAGTACTTC

d_gene: -
abundance: -
v_gene: TRBV21-1
len: 15
j_gene: TRBJ1-4
CDR3aa: CASSARDRGKEKLFF
CDR3nt: TGTGCCAGCAGTGCTCGGGACAGGGGAAAGGAAAAACTGTTTTTT

d_gene: TRBD2
abundance: -
v_gene: TRBV9
len: 14
j_gene: TRBJ2-7
CDR3aa: CASSASGRPYEQYF
CDR3nt: TGTGCCAGCAGCGCGAGCGGGAGACCATACGAGCAGTACTTC

d_gene: TRBD2
abundance: -
v_gene: TRBV4-2
len: 17
j_gene: TRBJ2-2
CDR3aa: CASSQKLAGPNTGELFF
CDR3nt: TGTGCCAGCAGCCAAAAACTAGCGGGACCCAACACCGGGGAGCTGTTTTTT

d_gene: TRBD1
abundance: -
v_gene: TRBV7-2
len: 15
j_gene: TRBJ1-1
CDR3aa: CASSFDRGLRTEAFF
CDR3nt: TGTGCCAGCAGCTTCGACAGGGGGCTCAGAACTGAAGCTTTCTTT

d_gene: -
abundance: -
v_gene: TRBV4-1
len: 13
j_gene: TRBJ1-1
CDR3aa: CASSQGVGTEAFF
CDR3nt: TGCGCCAGCAGCCAAGGAGTCGGCACTGAAGCTTTCTTT

d_gene: TRBD2
abundance: once
v_gene: TRBV7-3
len: 15
j_gene: TRBJ2-1
CDR3aa: CASSPLLAGYNEQFF
CDR3nt: TGTGCCAGCAGCCCGTTACTAGCGGGTTACAATGAGCAGTTCTTC

d_gene: TRBD2
abundance: -
v_gene: TRBV2
len: 16
j_gene: TRBJ2-7
CDR3aa: CASFGTSGKSSYEQYF
CDR3nt: TGTGCCAGCTTTGGGACTAGCGGAAAGAGCTCCTACGAGCAGTACTTC

d_gene: TRBD1
abundance: -
v_gene: TRBV6-5
len: 14
j_gene: TRBJ1-4
CDR3aa: CASRRTGGDEKLFF
CDR3nt: TGTGCCAGCAGAAGGACAGGGGGAGATGAAAAACTGTTTTTT